This T cell receptor beta chain was identified in a study of T-cell memory formation after mild COVID-19. TCR alpha and TCR beta cDNA libraries carrying sample barcodes and UMIs were produced by 5'RACE using constant-segment primers. Via MiXCR, TCRdb re-called the 5' RACE reads, giving one row per CDR3 protein. The repertoire holds hundreds of thousands of distinct CDR3 sequences, with 7% to 10% as singletons. V shed 6 bases and J shed 4 bases, with 13 bases lying between them. The germline V gene has CDR1 DFQATT and CDR2 SNEGSKA (reference sequence). CDR3 length: 12 residues. The clonotype comes from a man between 18 and 29 years old who had mild COVID-19 (a few samples of this study predate the infection). Cell type and time point are not known. The gene calls are TRBV20-1 and TRBJ2-7; tentatively, D is TRBD1 (6 bases). Sequencing used PBMCs or a T cell subset sorted from them (not recorded which). This CDR3 is CSAPGQPYEQYF. The CDR3 DNA reads as TGCAGTGCGCCTGGACAGCCATACGAGCAGTACTTC.